The TCR beta chain under discussion was sequenced for a study of T cells in Graves' hyperthyroidism and ophthalmopathy. This clonotype was counted only a few times. In making diagnoses, clinical symptoms, serum thyroxine and TRAb, thyroid ultrasound and orbital computed tomography were all used. Template material for amplifying TCR beta CDR3 regions consisted of RNA transcripts. When the TCR CDR3 underwent first-round RT-PCR, the HTBI primer set was used. A single record per CDR3 protein comes from TCRdb applying MiXCR to the multiplex PCR reads. This sample has 480,000 or so distinct CDR3 sequences, with around 50% found just once. What was sequenced was peripheral blood or thyroid tissue (not recorded which). The receptor's source is an adult woman with Graves' disease, either hyperthyroidism or ophthalmopathy (not recorded which).

Here the CDR3 DNA reads TGTGCCACCAGTGATGTTCGACAGGGGACCGGGGAGCTGTTTTTT. Translation gives CATSDVRQGTGELFF. The chain carries TRBV24-1 and TRBJ2-2, with 8 positions matching TRBD1. CDR3 size: 15 residues. Germline V gene lookup returns CDR1 KGHDR and CDR2 SFDVKD. Losses at the gene ends were 3 bases for V and 5 bases for J; bases not matched to a gene: 4.